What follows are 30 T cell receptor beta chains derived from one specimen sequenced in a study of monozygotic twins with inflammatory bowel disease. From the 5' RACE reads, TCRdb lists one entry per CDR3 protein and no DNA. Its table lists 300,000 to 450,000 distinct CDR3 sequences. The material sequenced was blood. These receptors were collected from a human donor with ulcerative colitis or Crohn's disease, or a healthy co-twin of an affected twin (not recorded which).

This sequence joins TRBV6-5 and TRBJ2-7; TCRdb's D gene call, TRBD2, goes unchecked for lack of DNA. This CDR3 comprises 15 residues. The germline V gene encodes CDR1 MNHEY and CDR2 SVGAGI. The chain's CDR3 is CASSYSSGGDGEQYF.

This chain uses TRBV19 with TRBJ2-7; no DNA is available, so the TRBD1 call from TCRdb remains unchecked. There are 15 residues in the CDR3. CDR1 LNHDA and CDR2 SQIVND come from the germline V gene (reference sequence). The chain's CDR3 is CASSSLDRVGYEQYF. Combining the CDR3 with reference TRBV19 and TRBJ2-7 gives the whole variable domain DGGITQSPKYLFRKEGQNVTLSCEQNLNHDAMYWYRQDPGQGLRLIYYSQIVNDFQKGDIAEGYSVSREKKESFPLTVTSAQKNPTAFYLCASSSLDRVGYEQYFGPGTRLTVT.

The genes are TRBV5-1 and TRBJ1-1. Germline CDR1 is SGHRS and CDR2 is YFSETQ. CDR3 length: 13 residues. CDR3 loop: CASSWDPNTEAFF.

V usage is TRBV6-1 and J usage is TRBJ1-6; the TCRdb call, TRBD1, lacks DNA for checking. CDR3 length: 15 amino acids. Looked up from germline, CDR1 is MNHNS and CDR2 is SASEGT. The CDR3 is CASSENIGGYSPLHF.

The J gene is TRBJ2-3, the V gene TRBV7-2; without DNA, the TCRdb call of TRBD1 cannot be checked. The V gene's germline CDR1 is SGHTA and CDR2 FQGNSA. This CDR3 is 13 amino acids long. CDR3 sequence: CACGGGLTDTQYF.

CDR3 sequence reads: CAWSGRGKTQYF. The chain couples TRBV30 to TRBJ2-5; the D call from TCRdb, TRBD1, cannot be confirmed without DNA. In germline, CDR1 is GTSNPN, CDR2 SVGIG (reference sequence). This CDR3 region has 12 residues.

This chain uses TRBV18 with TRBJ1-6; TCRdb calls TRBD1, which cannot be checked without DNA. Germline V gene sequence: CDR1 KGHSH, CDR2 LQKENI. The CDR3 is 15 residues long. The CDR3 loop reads CASSTSGTENSPLHF. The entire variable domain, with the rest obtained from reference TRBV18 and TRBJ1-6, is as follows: NAGVMQNPRHLVRRRGQEARLRCSPMKGHSHVYWYRQLPEEGLKFMVYLQKENIIDESGMPKERFSAEFPKEGPSILRIQQVVRGDSAAYFCASSTSGTENSPLHFGNGTRLTVT.

This CDR3 reads CASSLIGREADTQYF. This rearrangement joins TRBV28 to TRBJ2-3; TCRdb picks TRBD2, but there is no DNA to check that call. This CDR3 is built from 15 residues. The germline V gene encodes CDR1 MDHEN and CDR2 SYDVKM.

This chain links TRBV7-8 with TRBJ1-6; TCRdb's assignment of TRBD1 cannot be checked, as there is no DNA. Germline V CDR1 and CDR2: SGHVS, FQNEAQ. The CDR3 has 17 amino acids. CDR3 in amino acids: CASSLRDRVGVGSPLHF.

CDR3 amino acids: CASSLSGGPLNQPQHF. V is TRBV27 and J is TRBJ1-5; with no DNA, the TCRdb D assignment of TRBD1 cannot be verified. The CDR3 loop spans 16 amino acids. Germline V lookup: CDR1 MNHEY, CDR2 SMNVEV (reference sequence).

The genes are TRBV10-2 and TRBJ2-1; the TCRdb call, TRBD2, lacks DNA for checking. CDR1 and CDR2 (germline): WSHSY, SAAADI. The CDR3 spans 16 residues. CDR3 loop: CASRRAAGRTYNEQFF.

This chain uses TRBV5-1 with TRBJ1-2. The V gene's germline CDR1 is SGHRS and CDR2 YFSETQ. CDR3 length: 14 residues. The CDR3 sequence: CASSLEGANYGYTF.

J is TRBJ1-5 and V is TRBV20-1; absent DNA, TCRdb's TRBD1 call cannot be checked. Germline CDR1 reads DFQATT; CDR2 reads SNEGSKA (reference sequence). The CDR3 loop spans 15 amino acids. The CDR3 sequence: CSADRPGQSNQPQHF.

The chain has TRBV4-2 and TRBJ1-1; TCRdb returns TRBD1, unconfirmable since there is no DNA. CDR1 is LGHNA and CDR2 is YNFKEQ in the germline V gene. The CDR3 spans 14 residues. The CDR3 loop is CASSQGQVNTEAFF.

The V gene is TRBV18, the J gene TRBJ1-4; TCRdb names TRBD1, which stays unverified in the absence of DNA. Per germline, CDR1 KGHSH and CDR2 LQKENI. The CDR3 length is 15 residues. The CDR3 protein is CASSPPPGQGAKLFF.

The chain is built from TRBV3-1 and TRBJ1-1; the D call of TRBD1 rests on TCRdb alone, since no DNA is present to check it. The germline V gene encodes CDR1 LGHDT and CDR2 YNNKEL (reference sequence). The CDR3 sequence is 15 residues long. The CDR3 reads CASSHSDRGNAEAFF.

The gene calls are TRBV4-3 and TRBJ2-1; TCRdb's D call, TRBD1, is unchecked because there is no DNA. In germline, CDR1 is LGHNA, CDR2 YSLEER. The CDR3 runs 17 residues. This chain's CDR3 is CASSQGDLNRGDNEQFF.

The CDR3 loop is CASSLVGSEETQYF. V usage is TRBV27 and J usage is TRBJ2-5. CDR1 is MNHEY and CDR2 is SMNVEV in the germline V gene (reference sequence). This CDR3 comprises 14 residues.

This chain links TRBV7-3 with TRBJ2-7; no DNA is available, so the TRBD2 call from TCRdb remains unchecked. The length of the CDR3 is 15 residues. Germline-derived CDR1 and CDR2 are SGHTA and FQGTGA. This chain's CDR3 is CASSILAGDTYEQYF.

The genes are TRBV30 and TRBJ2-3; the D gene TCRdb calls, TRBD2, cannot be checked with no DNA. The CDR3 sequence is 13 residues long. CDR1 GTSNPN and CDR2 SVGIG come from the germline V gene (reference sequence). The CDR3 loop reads CAWSVLGPDTQYF.

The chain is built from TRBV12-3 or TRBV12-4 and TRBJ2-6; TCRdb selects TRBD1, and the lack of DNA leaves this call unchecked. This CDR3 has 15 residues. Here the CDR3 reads CASSLSRAGANVLTF.

This CDR3 is CASSLGRAREQFF. V gene TRBV12-3 or TRBV12-4 combines with J gene TRBJ2-1; the TRBD2 assignment by TCRdb is unverifiable without DNA. The CDR3 has 13 residues.

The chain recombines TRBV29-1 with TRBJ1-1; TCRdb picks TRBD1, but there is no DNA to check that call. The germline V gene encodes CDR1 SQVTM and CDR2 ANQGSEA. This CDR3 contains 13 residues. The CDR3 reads CSADGGAGTEAFF.

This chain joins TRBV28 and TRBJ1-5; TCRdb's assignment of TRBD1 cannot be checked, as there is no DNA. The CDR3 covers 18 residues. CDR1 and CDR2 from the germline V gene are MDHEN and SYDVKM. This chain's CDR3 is CASSLWSRGGGGDQPQHF.

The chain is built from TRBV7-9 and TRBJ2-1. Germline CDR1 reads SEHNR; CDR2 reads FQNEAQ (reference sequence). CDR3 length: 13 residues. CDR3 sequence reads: CASSLMGRSEQFF. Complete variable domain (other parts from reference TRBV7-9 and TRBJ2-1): DTGVSQNPRHKITKRGQNVTFRCDPISEHNRLYWYRQTLGQGPEFLTYFQNEAQLEKSRLLSDRFSAERPKGSFSTLEIQRTEQGDSAMYLCASSLMGRSEQFFGPGTRLTVL.

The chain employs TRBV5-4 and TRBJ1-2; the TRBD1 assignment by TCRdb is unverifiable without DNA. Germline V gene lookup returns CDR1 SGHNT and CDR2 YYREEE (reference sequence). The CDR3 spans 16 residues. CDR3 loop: CASSLALSGGDYGYTF.

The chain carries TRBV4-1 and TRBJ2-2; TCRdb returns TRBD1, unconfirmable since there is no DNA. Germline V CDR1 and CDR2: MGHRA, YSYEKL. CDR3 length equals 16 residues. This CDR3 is CASSQWGGSNTGELFF.

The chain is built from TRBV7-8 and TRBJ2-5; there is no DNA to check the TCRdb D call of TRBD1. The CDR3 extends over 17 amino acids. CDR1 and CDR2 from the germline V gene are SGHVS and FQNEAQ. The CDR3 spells CASSLVRRGATQETQYF.

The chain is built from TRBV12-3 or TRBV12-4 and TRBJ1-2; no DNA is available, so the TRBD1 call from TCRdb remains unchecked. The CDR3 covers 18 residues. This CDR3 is CASSLRADTGSYFYGYTF.

CDR3: CASSMTLEAFF. V gene TRBV12-3 or TRBV12-4 combines with J gene TRBJ1-1. The CDR3 consists of 11 residues.